Below, 30 T cell receptor beta chains from the same sample are listed, as sequenced in a study of spatial heterogeneity in lung cancer. TCRdb reprocessed the 5' RACE reads via MiXCR and lists one record per CDR3 protein. The sample records about 5,700 distinct CDR3 sequences, about 5% being singletons. Specified time point: sample taken at primary tumor resection. Here the sequenced sample was normal lung tissue next to the tumor, taken at surgery. The receptors come from a female donor with early-stage non-small cell lung cancer.

By share, this clonotype counts as medium-sized. The J gene is TRBJ2-2, the V gene TRBV7-9; D may be TRBD1 (5 bases). The germline V gene has CDR1 SEHNR and CDR2 FQNEAQ (reference sequence). The CDR3 contains 14 residues. V shed 6 bases and J shed 4 bases, with 12 bases lying between them. The chain's CDR3 is CASRQGVFTGELFF. In DNA, the CDR3 is TGTGCCAGCAGACAAGGGGTGTTCACCGGGGAGCTGTTTTTT. Full variable domain (remainder filled in from reference TRBV7-9 and TRBJ2-2): DTGVSQNPRHKITKRGQNVTFRCDPISEHNRLYWYRQTLGQGPEFLTYFQNEAQLEKSRLLSDRFSAERPKGSFSTLEIQRTEQGDSAMYLCASRQGVFTGELFFGEGSRLTVL.

This clonotype was seen ten or more times. The rearrangement joins TRBV12-3 or TRBV12-4 to TRBJ1-6; no clear D. The ends were cut back, 3 bases at V and 9 bases at J, with 6 bases in the middle. This CDR3 comprises 12 residues. The CDR3 bases are TGTGCCAGCAGTTTTACGGGTTCACCCCTCCACTTT. Its protein product is CASSFTGSPLHF.

This clonotype rates as medium-sized (0.01 to 0.1%). Here the CDR3 reads CSVRTREVDTQYF. The CDR3 DNA follows: TGCAGCGTGCGGACTAGAGAAGTAGATACGCAGTATTTT. The J gene is TRBJ2-3, the V gene TRBV29-1; 7 nucleotides match TRBD2. Looked up from germline, CDR1 is SQVTM and CDR2 is ANQGSEA. With 6 bases clipped from V and 5 bases from J, the junction kept 8 bases outside the gene matches. The CDR3 is 13 residues long.

Relative to its sample, this clonotype is medium-sized. This rearrangement joins TRBV29-1 to TRBJ1-2; maybe TRBD1 (5 bases). The CDR3 has 14 amino acids. The germline V gene has CDR1 SQVTM and CDR2 ANQGSEA. V was clipped by 1 base and J by 5 bases, with 14 bases between them. CDR3 bases: TGCAGCGTTGAAGTCGCAGACGAGGGGTATGGCTACACCTTC. Amino acid sequence: CSVEVADEGYGYTF.

By sample fraction, this clonotype is medium-sized. The V gene is TRBV29-1, the J gene TRBJ1-2; tentatively, D is TRBD1 (5 bases). CDR1 is SQVTM, CDR2 ANQGSEA, per germline. This CDR3 is built from 14 residues. Trimming cost V 6 bases and J 3 bases, with 17 bases left between them. The CDR3 loop is CSVLRFPGDYGYTF. The CDR3 DNA reads TGCAGCGTCCTACGGTTCCCGGGGGACTATGGCTACACCTTC.

In this sample, this clonotype is medium-sized. The rearrangement joins TRBV9 to TRBJ2-3; D unclear. V was cut by 3 bases and J by 0 bases, with 11 bases left in between. This CDR3 is 15 amino acids long. Germline-derived CDR1 and CDR2 are SGDLS and YYNGEE. The CDR3 nucleotides are TGTGCCAGCAGCGCAACAGCCTCTAGCACAGATACGCAGTATTTT. Translation: CASSATASSTDTQYF.

This clonotype was observed many times. This rearrangement joins TRBV3-1 to TRBJ2-5; D not certain. V was clipped by 4 bases and J by 1 base, with 7 bases between them. This CDR3 contains 13 residues. Germline CDR1 reads LGHDT; CDR2 reads YNNKEL (reference sequence). The CDR3 DNA sequence: TGTGCCAGCAGCCTAATTGGCCAAGAGACCCAGTACTTC. Translating gives CASSLIGQETQYF.

This chain links TRBV6-6 with TRBJ2-5; D unclear. V was clipped by 5 bases and J by 13 bases, with 14 bases between them. This CDR3 spans 11 amino acids. Looked up from germline, CDR1 is MNHNY and CDR2 is SVGAGI (reference sequence). CDR3 in amino acids: CASSPGRARYF. CDR3 DNA sequence: TGTGCCAGCAGTCCCGGACGGGCTAGGTACTTC.

This clonotype rates as medium-sized (0.01 to 0.1%). The chain uses TRBV10-1 and TRBJ2-3, with no clear D. The V gene's germline CDR1 is WNHNN and CDR2 SYGVQD (reference sequence). Trimming shortened V by 8 bases and J by 0 bases, and 9 bases separated the two germline ends. The CDR3 has 13 amino acids. The chain's CDR3 is CASSPGSTDTQYF. In DNA, the CDR3 is TGCGCCAGCTCCCCAGGTAGCACAGATACGCAGTATTTT.

This clonotype is termed medium-sized. The germline gene is not matched at one end of the junction; a read error may be the cause. J is TRBJ2-5 and V is TRBV5-6; tentatively, D is TRBD1 (5 bases). The CDR3 extends over 13 amino acids. The germline CDR1 and CDR2 sequences are SGHDT and YYEEEE. The CDR3 reads CASSPGQWGPPDF. Here the CDR3 DNA reads TGTGCCAGCAGCCCTGGACAATGGGGCCCGCCCGACTTC. The whole variable domain, remainder taken from reference TRBV5-6 and TRBJ2-5, is DAGVTQSPTHLIKTRGQQVTLRCSPKSGHDTVSWYQQALGQGPQFIFQYYEEEERQRGNFPDRFSGHQFPNYSSELNVNALLLGDSALYLCASSPGQWGPPDFGPGTRLLVL.

This clonotype was seen ten or more times. The chain couples TRBV27 to TRBJ2-7; 7 nucleotides align to TRBD1. Looked up from germline, CDR1 is MNHEY and CDR2 is SMNVEV (reference sequence). J was trimmed by 4 bases and V by 1 base; bases with no gene match: 7. This CDR3 contains 15 residues. CDR3: CASSLFRTGRYEQYF. As DNA, the CDR3 is TGTGCCAGCAGTTTATTTCGGACAGGCCGATACGAGCAGTACTTC.

This clonotype is judged medium-sized (0.01 to 0.1%). The chain couples TRBV6-5 to TRBJ1-6; 12 nucleotides line up with TRBD1. CDR1 MNHEY and CDR2 SVGAGI come from the germline V gene. The ends lost 2 bases at V and 9 bases at J; junction bases unmatched: 5. CDR3 length equals 16 residues. The CDR3 DNA follows: TGTGCCAGCAGTTACGGGATGGGACAGGGGGCTTCACCCCTCCACTTT. This codes for CASSYGMGQGASPLHF.

This clonotype is termed medium-sized. The CDR3 spells CASIEVVGDGYTF. CDR3 DNA sequence: TGTGCCAGCATCGAGGTGGTCGGGGATGGCTACACCTTC. This chain connects TRBV2 to TRBJ1-2, with D unresolved. Germline V CDR1 and CDR2: SNHLY, FYNNEI. The CDR3 consists of 13 residues. V was cut by 7 bases and J by 6 bases, with 15 bases left in between.

This clonotype ranks as medium-sized. One end of the junction varies from germline; a read error may be responsible. This chain joins TRBV7-7 and TRBJ2-2; 8 bases map to TRBD2. The CDR3 is 17 residues long. Germline assignment: CDR1 SSHAT and CDR2 FNYEAQ (reference sequence). In DNA form, the CDR3 reads TGTGCTAGCAGCTTGGGTAGCGGGATTCGAGGCACCGGGGAGCTGTTTTTT. This gives the protein CASSLGSGIRGTGELFF.

In its sample, this clonotype is medium-sized. The chain is built from TRBV6-5 and TRBJ2-7, with D possibly being TRBD1 (6 bases). Germline CDR1 reads MNHEY; CDR2 reads SVGAGI. The CDR3 covers 13 residues. V dropped 5 bases and J dropped 6 bases, with 14 bases sitting between them. The CDR3 is CASSTPGQFEQYF. CDR3 bases: TGTGCCAGCAGTACCCCTGGACAGTTCGAGCAGTACTTC.

This clonotype has just a few counts. The chain is built from TRBV27 and TRBJ2-3; 7 nucleotides align to TRBD1. The CDR3 spans 16 residues. With V trimmed by 5 bases and J by 0 bases, 8 bases remained unmatched. The germline V gene has CDR1 MNHEY and CDR2 SMNVEV (reference sequence). Here the CDR3 reads CASSLRQGWSTDTQYF. CDR3 sequence (DNA): TGTGCCAGCAGTCTCCGACAGGGCTGGAGCACAGATACGCAGTATTTT.

There are many counts of this clonotype. The rearrangement links TRBV11-3 to TRBJ2-1, with D hard to call. The germline V and J ends were trimmed by 0 bases and 8 bases, with 8 bases remaining between them. The CDR3 runs 13 residues. The germline V gene has CDR1 SGHNT and CDR2 YENEEA. The CDR3 protein is CASSLERTDEQFF. Written as DNA, the CDR3 is TGTGCCAGCAGCTTAGAAAGAACCGATGAGCAGTTCTTC.

At least ten counts were recorded for this clonotype. The chain is built from TRBV5-4 and TRBJ2-1; 10 bases match TRBD1. Per germline, CDR1 SGHNT and CDR2 YYREEE (reference sequence). J was trimmed by 6 bases and V by 4 bases; bases with no gene match: 10. The CDR3 length is 16 residues. The CDR3, as DNA: TGTGCCAGCAGCGGAGACGGGACAGGGGCGGCCAATGAGCAGTTCTTC. This translates into CASSGDGTGAANEQFF.

By sample fraction, this clonotype is medium-sized. V and J are TRBV28 and TRBJ1-5; 9 positions match TRBD1. Looked up from germline, CDR1 is MDHEN and CDR2 is SYDVKM. Losses at the gene ends were 4 bases for V and 3 bases for J; bases not matched to a gene: 4. CDR3 length: 15 residues. CDR3 amino acids: CASSSRDRVNQPQHF. For the CDR3, the DNA is TGTGCCAGCAGTTCCCGGGACAGGGTCAATCAGCCCCAGCATTTT.

This clonotype showed up just a few times. The chain uses TRBV30 and TRBJ1-1; D gene ambiguous. Germline lookup yields CDR1 GTSNPN and CDR2 SVGIG (reference sequence). Trimming took off 0 bases at V and 4 bases at J, with 9 bases between the two ends. The CDR3 length is 13 residues. CDR3 sequence: CAWSVRSLTEAFF. The CDR3 coding sequence is TGTGCCTGGAGTGTACGAAGTCTCACTGAAGCTTTCTTT.

This clonotype was detected ten times or more. V and J are TRBV12-3 or TRBV12-4 and TRBJ1-2; 7 bases line up with TRBD1. V shed 2 bases and J 6 bases; nucleotides not matched to a gene: 6. This CDR3 is 14 amino acids long. The CDR3 spells CASSLISRGNGYTF. In DNA, the CDR3 is TGTGCCAGCAGTTTAATTAGCAGGGGGAATGGCTACACCTTC.

This clonotype was found a few times. This chain joins TRBV20-1 and TRBJ2-7, with D perhaps assigned TRBD1 or TRBD2 (5 bases each). This CDR3 has 14 residues. V shed 0 bases and J shed 5 bases, with 14 bases lying between them. Germline V lookup: CDR1 DFQATT, CDR2 SNEGSKA (reference sequence). CDR3 in DNA: TGCAGTGCTAGAGACCCTCTGGGGGACGACGAGCAGTACTTC. Residues: CSARDPLGDDEQYF.

By frequency in the sample, this clonotype is medium-sized (0.01 to 0.1%). This chain links TRBV6-6 with TRBJ1-1, with a tentative D call TRBD1 (5 bases). V dropped 5 bases and J dropped 2 bases, with 15 bases sitting between them. From germline, CDR1 is MNHNY and CDR2 SVGAGI (reference sequence). The CDR3 contains 15 residues. CDR3 loop: CASSITDGANTEAFF. CDR3 coding DNA: TGTGCCAGCAGTATCACGGACGGGGCTAACACTGAAGCTTTCTTT.

This clonotype ranks as large. The J gene is TRBJ1-1, the V gene TRBV27; 7 nucleotides match TRBD1. The CDR3 has 15 amino acids. The J segment lost 5 bases and the V segment lost 4 bases, leaving 10 bases of the junction unmatched. Germline V lookup: CDR1 MNHEY, CDR2 SMNVEV (reference sequence). The CDR3 sequence is CASSSALRGYTEAFF. In DNA form, the CDR3 reads TGTGCCAGCAGTTCCGCACTCAGGGGGTATACTGAAGCTTTCTTT.

This clonotype was detected a few times. The DNA for the CDR3 is TGCGCCAGCAGCCAAGAGCAGCGGGAGTCTTTCGAGCAGTACTTC. Its translation: CASSQEQRESFEQYF. The chain has TRBV4-1 and TRBJ2-7; 8 nucleotides align to TRBD2. V dropped 0 bases and J dropped 6; count of bases not matched to a gene: 7. Per germline, CDR1 MGHRA and CDR2 YSYEKL. The CDR3 contains 15 residues.

This clonotype is medium-sized. The chain uses TRBV19 and TRBJ1-5, with TRBD1 matching over 7 bases. Germline-derived CDR1 and CDR2 are LNHDA and SQIVND (reference sequence). The CDR3 length is 12 residues. Trimming removed 7 bases from V and 4 bases from J; junction bases left unmatched: 1. CDR3 residues: CASKQGNQPQHF. In DNA form, the CDR3 reads TGTGCCAGTAAACAGGGGAATCAGCCCCAGCATTTT. Full variable domain (missing parts from reference TRBV19 and TRBJ1-5): DGGITQSPKYLFRKEGQNVTLSCEQNLNHDAMYWYRQDPGQGLRLIYYSQIVNDFQKGDIAEGYSVSREKKESFPLTVTSAQKNPTAFYLCASKQGNQPQHFGDGTRLSIL.

By share, this clonotype ranks as medium-sized. The chain employs TRBV27 and TRBJ2-2, with 9 bases aligning to TRBD1. Germline CDR1 is MNHEY and CDR2 is SMNVEV (reference sequence). J was trimmed by 5 bases and V by 3 bases; bases with no gene match: 16. This CDR3 has 19 amino acids. DNA of the CDR3: TGTGCCAGCAGTTTGGGATCCGGGACAGGGTTGTGGGGGACCGGGGAGCTGTTTTTT. Translation: CASSLGSGTGLWGTGELFF.

By frequency in the sample, this clonotype is medium-sized (0.01 to 0.1%). The rearrangement joins TRBV5-1 to TRBJ2-1; 7 bases match TRBD1. The CDR3 spans 13 residues. CDR1 and CDR2 (germline): SGHRS, YFSETQ. V was pared by 3 bases and J by 7 bases, with 4 bases of the junction left unmatched. In DNA form, the CDR3 reads TGCGCCAGCAGCTGGGACAGTTTTAATGAGCAGTTCTTC. It translates to CASSWDSFNEQFF.

This clonotype is judged medium-sized. The gene calls are TRBV27 and TRBJ1-6; 9 positions match TRBD1. This CDR3 is built from 15 residues. The germline CDR1 and CDR2 sequences are MNHEY and SMNVEV (reference sequence). With V trimmed by 3 bases and J by 9 bases, 6 bases remained unmatched. CDR3 sequence reads: CASSLGGQGLSPLHF. For the CDR3, the DNA is TGTGCCAGCAGTTTGGGGGGACAGGGACTTTCACCCCTCCACTTT.

By share, this clonotype counts as medium-sized (0.01 to 0.1%). This chain uses TRBV6-1 with TRBJ2-1; the match to TRBD1 covers 8 bases. Germline CDR1 MNHNS, CDR2 SASEGT. This CDR3 comprises 14 residues. J gave up 5 bases and V 6 bases, and 6 bases lay outside the gene matches. In DNA, the CDR3 is TGTGCCAGCAGGGTAGACAGGGGTGACAATGAGCAGTTCTTC. Its protein is CASRVDRGDNEQFF.